This T cell receptor beta chain was captured by sequencing in a study of OX40 agonist ivuxolimab in advanced cancers. Sequencing used immunoSEQ multiplex PCR; TCRdb keeps in-frame clones, though not all of them. This sample has over 70,000 clones, with roughly 84% found just once. Peripheral blood came from all dose cohorts at three timepoints. This receptor was taken from an adult with an advanced solid tumor such as melanoma, head and neck, liver or kidney cancer. The material was CD4+ or CD8+ T cells sorted from blood, obtained in a trial of the OX40 agonist ivuxolimab.

The DNA for the CDR3 is TGTGCCACCAGGCTAGGGACTAGCGGGGACTACGAGCAGTACTTC. Amino acid sequence: CATRLGTSGDYEQYF. The chain is built from TRBV15 and TRBJ2-7; 13 nucleotides match TRBD2. Per the germline V gene, CDR1 is LNHNV and CDR2 is YYDKDF (reference sequence). The CDR3 covers 15 residues. V lost 6 bases and J lost 3; bases outside the gene matches: 5.